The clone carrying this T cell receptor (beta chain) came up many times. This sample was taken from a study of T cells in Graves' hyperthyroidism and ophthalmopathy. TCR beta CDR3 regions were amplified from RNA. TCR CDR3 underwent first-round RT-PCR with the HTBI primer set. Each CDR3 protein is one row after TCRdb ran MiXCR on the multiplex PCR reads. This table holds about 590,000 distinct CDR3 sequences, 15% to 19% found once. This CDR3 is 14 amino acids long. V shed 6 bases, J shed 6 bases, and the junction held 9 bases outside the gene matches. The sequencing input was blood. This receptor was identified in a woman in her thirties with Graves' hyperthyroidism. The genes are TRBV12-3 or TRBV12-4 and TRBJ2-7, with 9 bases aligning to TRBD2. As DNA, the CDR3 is TGTGCCAGCAGAGCGGGAGGTTTATGGGGCGAGCAGTACTTC. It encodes CASRAGGLWGEQYF.